Below, 14 T cell receptor beta chains from the same sample are listed, as sequenced in a study of blood T cells in healthy people across ages. Combining a sample-barcoded 5' primer with a J-beta primer mix, a second PCR ran for about 6 to 11 cycles. A single record per CDR3 protein comes from TCRdb applying MiXCR to the 5' RACE reads. Of about 1.5 million distinct CDR3 sequences in the sample, approximately 42% were seen once. The specimen was blood. The receptors shown here come from a woman aged 18 to 35 in good health.

About this clonotype: The conserved phenylalanine or tryptophan normally closing the CDR3 is absent here, so this likely arose from a read error. The V call is TRBV14, the J call TRBJ2-1; D uncertain. From germline, CDR1 is SGHDN and CDR2 FVKESK. The ends were cut back, 1 base at V and 4 bases at J, with 5 bases in the middle. This CDR3 spans 13 amino acids. The CDR3 protein is CASSQVLYNEQFV. The CDR3 DNA is TGTGCCAGCAGCCAAGTACTGTACAATGAGCAGTTCGTC.

The chain employs TRBV5-5 and TRBJ2-7; tentatively, D is TRBD2 (5 bases). This CDR3 has 14 amino acids. The germline CDR1 and CDR2 sequences are SGHKS and YYEKEE (reference sequence). Deletions cut 4 bases from V and 0 bases from J, with 11 bases between. DNA for the CDR3: TGTGCCAGCAGCAGGGAGACTACCTCCTACGAGCAGTACTTC. It encodes CASSRETTSYEQYF.

This clonotype was detected many times. The chain carries TRBV25-1 and TRBJ2-7; no reliable D call. This CDR3 contains 13 residues. Germline V gene lookup returns CDR1 MGHDK and CDR2 SYGVNS. Trimming removed 5 bases at V and 7 bases at J, with 15 bases between. The DNA of the CDR3 is TGTGCCAGCAGTCTCCAAGGCGGTAAGGAGCAGTACTTC. Amino acids: CASSLQGGKEQYF.

This chain uses TRBV7-2 with TRBJ2-1; TRBD2 matches at 15 bases. In germline, CDR1 is SGHTA, CDR2 FQGNSA. The CDR3 length is 14 residues. V lost 6 bases, J lost 7 bases, and 1 base stayed unmatched. DNA for the CDR3: TGTGCCAGCAGAGGGACTAGCGGGAGGAATGAGCAGTTCTTC. The encoded protein is CASRGTSGRNEQFF. Looking up the rest from reference TRBV7-2 and TRBJ2-1 gives the full variable domain: GAGVSQSPSNKVTEKGKDVELRCDPISGHTALYWYRQSLGQGLEFLIYFQGNSAPDKSGLPSDRFSAERTGGSVSTLTIQRTQQEDSAVYLCASRGTSGRNEQFFGPGTRLTVL.

Many counts were recorded for this clonotype. This sequence joins TRBV6-4 and TRBJ2-1, with 9 bases aligning to TRBD2. The V and J ends lost 4 bases and 8 bases, in that order; junction bases with no gene match: 9. This CDR3 comprises 15 residues. Germline-derived CDR1 and CDR2 are MRHNA and SNTAGT. CDR3 region: CASSALAGGSDEQFF. The CDR3 DNA sequence: TGTGCCAGCAGTGCCCTGGCGGGGGGGTCCGATGAGCAGTTCTTC.

As regards this clonotype: The junction and the germline gene differ at one end; a read error may be behind it. This chain links TRBV3-1 with TRBJ2-3, with D tentatively TRBD2 (7 bases). The CDR3 extends over 17 amino acids. Germline CDR1 LGHDT, CDR2 YNNKEL (reference sequence). The CDR3 DNA follows: TGTACCAGCAGCCACGCGGGGGCAAGGGGTCCTGCGGATACGCAGTATTTT. It codes for CTSSHAGARGPADTQYF.

The rearrangement uses TRBV29-1 and TRBJ2-7, with D unresolved. Per germline, CDR1 SQVTM and CDR2 ANQGSEA. The ends were cut back, 5 bases at V and 3 bases at J, with 11 bases in the middle. The CDR3 contains 12 residues. The CDR3 is CSVSTANYEQYF. The CDR3 DNA follows: TGCAGCGTTAGCACAGCGAACTACGAGCAGTACTTC.

In this sample, this clonotype turned up a few times. The CDR3 sequence is CASSSYAGNEQFF. The CDR3 nucleotides read TGTGCCAGCAGCTCATACGCGGGGAATGAGCAGTTCTTC. The chain has TRBV11-2 and TRBJ2-1; a possible D gene is TRBD2 (6 bases). V lost 4 bases and J lost 7, with 11 bases in between. This CDR3 region has 13 residues. Per germline, CDR1 SGHAT and CDR2 FQNNGV.

Only a few counts were recorded for this clonotype. The chain is built from TRBV29-1 and TRBJ1-1, with D unresolved. The V gene lost 4 bases and the J gene lost 10 bases, with 13 bases spanning the gap. From germline, CDR1 is SQVTM and CDR2 ANQGSEA. This CDR3 spans 11 amino acids. The DNA for the CDR3 is TGCAGCGTTGTAGGGAGAGGAGGAGCTTTCTTT. This codes for CSVVGRGGAFF.

The chain couples TRBV27 to TRBJ2-7; TRBD1 might be the D (6 bases). Germline CDR1 reads MNHEY; CDR2 reads SMNVEV (reference sequence). V shed 0 bases and J shed 4 bases, with 16 bases lying between them. The CDR3 contains 16 residues. The DNA for the CDR3 is TGTGCCAGCAGTTTATCTGCCGGACAGATTTGGTACGAGCAGTACTTC. It codes for CASSLSAGQIWYEQYF.

In this sample, this clonotype turned up many times. The gene calls are TRBV12-3 or TRBV12-4 and TRBJ1-5; a weak D match, TRBD1 (5 bases). Trimming pared 3 bases from V and 3 bases from J, leaving 15 bases between. This CDR3 spans 16 amino acids. The CDR3 is CASSFSQGGNNQPQHF. The CDR3 DNA reads as TGTGCCAGCAGTTTTAGCCAGGGAGGAAACAATCAGCCCCAGCATTTT.

J is TRBJ2-4 and V is TRBV29-1; D assignment may be TRBD1 or TRBD2 (5 bases each). The end of the DNA aligns better with TRBJ2-5, so the J call may be wrong. The CDR3 spans 14 residues. Looked up from germline, CDR1 is SQVTM and CDR2 is ANQGSEA. CDR3 sequence (DNA): TGCAGCGTTACTACGGGACCGATGCAAGAGACCCAGTACTTC. Its translation: CSVTTGPMQETQYF.

V gene TRBV5-1 combines with J gene TRBJ2-7; 7 bases fit TRBD1. V shed 0 bases, J shed 9 bases, and the junction held 12 bases outside the gene matches. In germline, CDR1 is SGHRS, CDR2 YFSETQ. The CDR3 spans 15 residues. The CDR3 region is CASSLAGTEGNGQYF. CDR3 in DNA: TGCGCCAGCAGCTTGGCCGGGACAGAGGGCAATGGGCAGTACTTC.

The rearrangement joins TRBV11-2 to TRBJ1-1; D uncertain. The CDR3 totals 13 residues. V shed 6 bases and J shed 7 bases, with 15 bases lying between them. CDR1 is SGHAT, CDR2 FQNNGV, per germline. The CDR3 sequence is CASSFTETIEAFF. The CDR3 bases are TGTGCCAGCAGTTTCACAGAGACCATTGAAGCTTTCTTT.